The entry below gives a single T cell receptor (beta chain) sequence along with its context. Its antigen is still unknown. Profiled with immunoSEQ multiplex PCR; TCRdb holds only in-frame clones, not every one. Found here are 150,000 to 170,000 clones, about 86% of them singletons; the top ten hold around 2.1%. This entry comes from a study of cytomegalovirus exposure and HLA in healthy donors. Whole-study results and caveats: In vitro checks showed that a few CMV-associated chains really do target CMV antigens. The study designated 150 or so TCR beta chains cytomegalovirus-associated. Many donors shared some public TCRs, even though most TCR sequences were rare.

This CDR3 region has 15 residues. Germline V CDR1 and CDR2: MGHRA, YSYEKL. The V and J ends lost 1 base and 0 bases respectively, with 9 bases between them. The sequenced sample consisted of PBMCs. V and J are TRBV4-1 and TRBJ1-2, with a tentative D call TRBD1 (5 bases). The sequence was collected from a human donor in good health. The CDR3 reads CASSQVDRANYGYTF. The CDR3 bases are TGCGCCAGCAGCCAAGTCGACAGAGCTAACTATGGCTACACCTTC.